The sequence of this T cell receptor beta chain was determined in a study of cytomegalovirus exposure and HLA in healthy donors. PCR amplification relied on 60 Vbeta primers (plus 13 Jbeta primers). Sequencing used immunoSEQ multiplex PCR; TCRdb keeps in-frame clones, though not all of them. The table shows about 64,000 clones, with 77% occurring only once. The CDR3 spans 14 residues. With 1 base clipped from V and 12 bases from J, the junction kept 8 bases outside the gene matches. Germline values: CDR1 SGHTA, CDR2 FQGNSA. General study results and limits: CMV antigen specificity was confirmed in vitro for three CMV-associated chains. In an earlier analysis, productive rearrangement rates for most beta V segments clustered near 87% or 30%. Reportedly, HLA-A and HLA-B alleles of most subjects were accurately predicted from TCR beta.

This clone was seen a single time. Its specificity is not known. The specimen sequenced was PBMCs. The TCR sequence derives from a male donor in good health and CMV-seropositive. This sequence joins TRBV7-2 and TRBJ2-7; 11 bases agree with TRBD2. CDR3: CASSLVIAGGLGYF. CDR3 nucleotide sequence: TGTGCCAGCAGCTTAGTCATAGCGGGGGGGCTCGGGTACTTC.